This T cell receptor beta chain comes out of a study of CD8 T cells in ankylosing spondylitis. Regarding the study as a whole: Peripheral blood held disease-linked clones only at relatively low frequency, and these were CD8+. Seemingly distinctive of ankylosing spondylitis blood was a TCR beta motif formed by eight highly homologous variants. There were earlier reports of some motif variants in reactive arthritis synovial fluid and blood. Significant enrichment of disease-linked clones was reported in matched ankylosing spondylitis synovial fluid.

Libraries for TCR beta were made by quantitative 5'-RACE with molecular barcodes. TCRdb recomputed calls from the 5' RACE reads with MiXCR, one row per CDR3 protein. The sample records hundreds of thousands of distinct CDR3 sequences, approximately 12% being singletons. For this clonotype: Its antigen is not identified.

There are 13 residues in the CDR3. Germline V gene lookup returns CDR1 ENHRY and CDR2 SYGVKD. The V gene end was trimmed by 10 bases and the J gene end by 3 bases; junction bases not matched to a gene: 2. Sequencing was performed on blood, either unsorted or a sorted T cell fraction (not recorded which). V gene TRBV10-3 combines with J gene TRBJ2-3, with TRBD2 identical over 12 bases. The source of this sequence is a male donor with ankylosing spondylitis. The CDR3 nucleotides are TGTGCCACCACTAGCGGGGGGACAGATACGCAGTATTTT. Translated: CATTSGGTDTQYF.